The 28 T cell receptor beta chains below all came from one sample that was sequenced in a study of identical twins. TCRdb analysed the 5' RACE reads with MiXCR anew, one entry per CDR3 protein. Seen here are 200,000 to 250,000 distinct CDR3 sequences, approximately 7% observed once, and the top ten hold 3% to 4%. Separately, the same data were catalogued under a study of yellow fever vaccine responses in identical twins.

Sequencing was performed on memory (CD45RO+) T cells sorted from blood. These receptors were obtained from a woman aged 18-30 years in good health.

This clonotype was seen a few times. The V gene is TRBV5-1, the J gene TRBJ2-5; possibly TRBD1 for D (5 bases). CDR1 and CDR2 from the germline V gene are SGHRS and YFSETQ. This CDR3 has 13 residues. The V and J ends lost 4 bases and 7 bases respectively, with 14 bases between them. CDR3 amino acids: CASSRDSVGTQYF. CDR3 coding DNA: TGCGCCAGCAGCCGAGACAGTGTAGGGACCCAGTACTTC.

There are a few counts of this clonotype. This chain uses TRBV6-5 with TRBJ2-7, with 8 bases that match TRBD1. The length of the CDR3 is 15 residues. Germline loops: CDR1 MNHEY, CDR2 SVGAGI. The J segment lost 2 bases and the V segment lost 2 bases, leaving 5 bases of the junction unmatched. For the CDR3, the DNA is TGTGCCAGCAGTTACCTCGGGACAGGCACCTACGAGCAGTACGTC. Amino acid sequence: CASSYLGTGTYEQYV.

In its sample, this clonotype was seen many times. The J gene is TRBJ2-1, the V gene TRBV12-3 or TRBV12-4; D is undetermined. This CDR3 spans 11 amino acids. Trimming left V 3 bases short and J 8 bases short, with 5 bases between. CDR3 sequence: CASSFVYEQFF. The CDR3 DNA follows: TGTGCCAGCAGTTTCGTCTATGAGCAGTTCTTC.

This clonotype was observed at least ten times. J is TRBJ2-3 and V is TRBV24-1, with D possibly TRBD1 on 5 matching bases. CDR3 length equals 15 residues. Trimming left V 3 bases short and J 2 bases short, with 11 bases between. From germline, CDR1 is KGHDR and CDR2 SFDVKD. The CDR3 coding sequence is TGTGCCACCAGTGATCCAGGGTGGGCCACAGATACGCAGTATTTT. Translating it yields CATSDPGWATDTQYF.

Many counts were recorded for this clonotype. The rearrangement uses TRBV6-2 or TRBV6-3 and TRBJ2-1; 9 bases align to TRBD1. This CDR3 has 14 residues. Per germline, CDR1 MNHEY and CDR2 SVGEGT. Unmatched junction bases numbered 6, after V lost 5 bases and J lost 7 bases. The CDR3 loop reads CASSKGQGWNEQFF. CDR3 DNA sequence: TGTGCCAGCAGTAAAGGACAGGGGTGGAATGAGCAGTTCTTC.

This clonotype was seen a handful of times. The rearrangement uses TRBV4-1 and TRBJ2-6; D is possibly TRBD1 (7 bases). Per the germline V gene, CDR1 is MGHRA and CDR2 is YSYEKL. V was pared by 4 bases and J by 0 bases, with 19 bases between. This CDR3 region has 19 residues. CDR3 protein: CASSLREQGKSSGANVLTF. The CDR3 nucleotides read TGCGCCAGCAGCCTGCGGGAACAGGGGAAAAGCTCTGGGGCCAACGTCCTGACTTTC.

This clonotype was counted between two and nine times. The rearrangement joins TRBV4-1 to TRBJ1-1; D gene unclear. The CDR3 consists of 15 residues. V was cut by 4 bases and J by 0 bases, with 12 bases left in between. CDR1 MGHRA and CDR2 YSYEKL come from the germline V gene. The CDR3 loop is CASSLSTVMNTEAFF. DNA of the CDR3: TGCGCCAGCAGCCTCTCTACCGTTATGAACACTGAAGCTTTCTTT.

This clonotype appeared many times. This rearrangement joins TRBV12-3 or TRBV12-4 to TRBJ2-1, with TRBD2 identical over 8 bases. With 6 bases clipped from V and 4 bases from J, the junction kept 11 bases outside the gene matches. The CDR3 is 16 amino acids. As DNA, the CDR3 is TGTGCCAGCAGACGCGTCGGGGGGGCCCAATACAATGAGCAGTTCTTC. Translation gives CASRRVGGAQYNEQFF.

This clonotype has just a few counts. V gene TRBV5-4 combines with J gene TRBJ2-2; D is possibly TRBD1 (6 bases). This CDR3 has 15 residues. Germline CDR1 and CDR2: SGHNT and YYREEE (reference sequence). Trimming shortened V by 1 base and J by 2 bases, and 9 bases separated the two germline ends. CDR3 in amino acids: CASSLRTDNTGELFF. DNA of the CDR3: TGTGCCAGCAGCTTGCGGACAGATAACACCGGGGAGCTGTTTTTT.

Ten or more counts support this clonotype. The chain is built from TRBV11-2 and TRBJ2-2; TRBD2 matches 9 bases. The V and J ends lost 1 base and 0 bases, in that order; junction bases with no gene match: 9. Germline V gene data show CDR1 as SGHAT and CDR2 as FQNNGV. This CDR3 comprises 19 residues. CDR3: CASSLGAGGQKPNTGELFF. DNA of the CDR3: TGTGCCAGCAGCTTAGGAGCGGGGGGCCAAAAACCGAACACCGGGGAGCTGTTTTTT.

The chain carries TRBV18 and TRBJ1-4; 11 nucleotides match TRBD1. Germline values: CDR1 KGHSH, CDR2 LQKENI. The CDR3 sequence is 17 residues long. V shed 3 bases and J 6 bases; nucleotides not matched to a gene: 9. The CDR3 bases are TGTGCCAGCTCACCGGACAGGGGGCGTAAGGAAGATGAAAAACTGTTTTTT. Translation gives CASSPDRGRKEDEKLFF.

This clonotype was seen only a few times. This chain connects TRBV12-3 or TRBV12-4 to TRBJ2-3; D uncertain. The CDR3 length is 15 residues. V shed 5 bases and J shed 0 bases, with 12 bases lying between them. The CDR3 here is CASSSFSPSTDTQYF. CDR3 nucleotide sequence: TGTGCCAGCAGTAGCTTTTCCCCTAGCACAGATACGCAGTATTTT.

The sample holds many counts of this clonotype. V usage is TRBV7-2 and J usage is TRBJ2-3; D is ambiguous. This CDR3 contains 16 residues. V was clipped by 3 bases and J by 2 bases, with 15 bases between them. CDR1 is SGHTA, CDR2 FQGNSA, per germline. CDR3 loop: CASSFLGRHNTDTQYF. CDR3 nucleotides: TGTGCCAGCAGCTTTTTGGGTCGCCATAACACAGATACGCAGTATTTT.

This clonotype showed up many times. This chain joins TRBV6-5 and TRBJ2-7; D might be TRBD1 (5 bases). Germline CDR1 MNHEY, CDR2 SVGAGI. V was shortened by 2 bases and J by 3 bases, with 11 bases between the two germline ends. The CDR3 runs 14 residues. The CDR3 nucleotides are TGTGCCAGCAGTTACCGACAGACCGGCTACGAGCAGTACGTC. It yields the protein CASSYRQTGYEQYV.

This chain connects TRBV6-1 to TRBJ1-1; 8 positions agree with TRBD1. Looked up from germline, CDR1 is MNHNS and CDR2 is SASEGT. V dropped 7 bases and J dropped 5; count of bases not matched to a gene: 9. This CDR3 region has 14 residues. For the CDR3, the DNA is TGTGCCAGCACCTCGACAGGGGAGGGGACTGAAGCTTTCTTT. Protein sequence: CASTSTGEGTEAFF.

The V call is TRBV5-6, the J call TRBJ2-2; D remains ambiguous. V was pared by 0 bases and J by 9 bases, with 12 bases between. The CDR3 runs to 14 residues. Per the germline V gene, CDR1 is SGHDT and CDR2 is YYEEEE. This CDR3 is CASSLGLLCWELFF. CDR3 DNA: TGTGCCAGCAGCTTGGGGCTTCTCTGCTGGGAGCTGTTTTTT.

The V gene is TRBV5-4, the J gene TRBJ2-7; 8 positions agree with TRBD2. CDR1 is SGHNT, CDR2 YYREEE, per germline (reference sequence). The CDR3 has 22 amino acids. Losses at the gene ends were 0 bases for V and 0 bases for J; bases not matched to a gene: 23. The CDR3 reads CASSLEPPLTGRIGLASYEQYF. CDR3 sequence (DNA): TGTGCCAGCAGCTTGGAACCCCCCCTGACAGGAAGAATTGGACTAGCCTCCTACGAGCAGTACTTC.

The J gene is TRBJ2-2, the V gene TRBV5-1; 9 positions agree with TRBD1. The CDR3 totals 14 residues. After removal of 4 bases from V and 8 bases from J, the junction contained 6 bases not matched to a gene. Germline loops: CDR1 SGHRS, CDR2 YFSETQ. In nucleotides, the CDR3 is TGCGCCAGCAGCGCCGGGACAGGGCCTGGGGAGCTGTTTTTT. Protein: CASSAGTGPGELFF.

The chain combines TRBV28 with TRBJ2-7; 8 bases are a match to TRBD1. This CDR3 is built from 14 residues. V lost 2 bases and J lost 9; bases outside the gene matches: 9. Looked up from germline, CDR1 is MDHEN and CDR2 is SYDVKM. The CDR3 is CASSLRDRPVGQYV. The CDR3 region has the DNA TGTGCCAGCAGTTTAAGGGACAGGCCTGTAGGGCAGTACGTC.

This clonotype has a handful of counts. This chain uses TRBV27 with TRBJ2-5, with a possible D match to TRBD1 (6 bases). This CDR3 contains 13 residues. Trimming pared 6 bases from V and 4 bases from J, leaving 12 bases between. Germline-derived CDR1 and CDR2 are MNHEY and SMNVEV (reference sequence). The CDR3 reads CASSRPGVETQYF. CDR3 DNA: TGTGCCAGCAGCCGACCAGGGGTAGAGACCCAGTACTTC.

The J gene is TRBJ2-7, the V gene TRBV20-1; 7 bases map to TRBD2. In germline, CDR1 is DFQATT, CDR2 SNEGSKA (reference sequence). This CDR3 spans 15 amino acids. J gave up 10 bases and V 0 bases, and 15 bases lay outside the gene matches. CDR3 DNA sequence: TGCAGTGCTAGAGACCCCCGGGACTACCTGGGTAATCAGTACTTC. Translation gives CSARDPRDYLGNQYF.

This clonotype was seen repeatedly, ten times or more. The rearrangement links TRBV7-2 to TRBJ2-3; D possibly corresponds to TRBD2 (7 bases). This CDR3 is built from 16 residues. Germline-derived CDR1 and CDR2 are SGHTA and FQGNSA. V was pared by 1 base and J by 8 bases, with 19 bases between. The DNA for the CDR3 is TGTGCCAGCAGCTTAGTTGCGCGGGGACTACAGGGTACGCAGTATTTT. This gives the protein CASSLVARGLQGTQYF.

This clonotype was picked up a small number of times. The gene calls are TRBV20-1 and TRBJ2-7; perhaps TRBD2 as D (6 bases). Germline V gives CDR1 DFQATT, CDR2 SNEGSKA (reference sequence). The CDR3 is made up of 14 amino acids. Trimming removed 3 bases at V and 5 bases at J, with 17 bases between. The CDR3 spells CSARWAGRLHEQYF. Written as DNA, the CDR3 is TGCAGTGCTAGGTGGGCGGGGAGGCTTCACGAGCAGTACTTC.

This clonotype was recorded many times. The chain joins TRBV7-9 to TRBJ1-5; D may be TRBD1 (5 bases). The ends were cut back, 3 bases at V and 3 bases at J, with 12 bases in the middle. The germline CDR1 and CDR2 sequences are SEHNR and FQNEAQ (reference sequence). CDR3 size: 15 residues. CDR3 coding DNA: TGTGCCAGCAGCTTTTCTGGGACGGCCAATCAGCCCCAGCATTTT. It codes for CASSFSGTANQPQHF.

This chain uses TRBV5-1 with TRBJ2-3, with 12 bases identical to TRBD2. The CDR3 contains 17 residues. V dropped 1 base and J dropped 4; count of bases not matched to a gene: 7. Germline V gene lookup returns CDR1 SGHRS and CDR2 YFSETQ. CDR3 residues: CASSLRASGRAADTQYF. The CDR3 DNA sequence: TGCGCCAGCAGCTTGAGGGCTAGCGGGAGGGCGGCAGATACGCAGTATTTT.

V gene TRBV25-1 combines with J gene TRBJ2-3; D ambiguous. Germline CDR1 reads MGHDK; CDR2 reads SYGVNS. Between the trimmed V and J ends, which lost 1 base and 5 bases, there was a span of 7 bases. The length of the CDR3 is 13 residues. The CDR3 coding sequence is TGTGCCAGCAGTGAATCAGGCTTAGATACGCAGTATTTT. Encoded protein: CASSESGLDTQYF.

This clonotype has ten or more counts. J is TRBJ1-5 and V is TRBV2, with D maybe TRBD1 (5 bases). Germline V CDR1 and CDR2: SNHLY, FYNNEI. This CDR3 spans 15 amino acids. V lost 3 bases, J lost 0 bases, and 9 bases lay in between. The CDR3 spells CASSDEGISNQPQHF. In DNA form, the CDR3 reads TGTGCCAGCAGTGATGAGGGGATTAGCAATCAGCCCCAGCATTTT. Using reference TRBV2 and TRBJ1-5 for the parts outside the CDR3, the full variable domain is EPEVTQTPSHQVTQMGQEVILRCVPISNHLYFYWYRQILGQKVEFLVSFYNNEISEKSEIFDDQFSVERPDGSNFTLKIRSTKLEDSAMYFCASSDEGISNQPQHFGDGTRLSIL.

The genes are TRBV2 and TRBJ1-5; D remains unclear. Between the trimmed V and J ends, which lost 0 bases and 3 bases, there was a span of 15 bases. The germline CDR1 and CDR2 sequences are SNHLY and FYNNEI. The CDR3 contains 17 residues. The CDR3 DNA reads TGTGCCAGCAGTGAAGCGGCCTCAATTACCTACAATCAGCCCCAGCATTTT. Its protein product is CASSEAASITYNQPQHF.